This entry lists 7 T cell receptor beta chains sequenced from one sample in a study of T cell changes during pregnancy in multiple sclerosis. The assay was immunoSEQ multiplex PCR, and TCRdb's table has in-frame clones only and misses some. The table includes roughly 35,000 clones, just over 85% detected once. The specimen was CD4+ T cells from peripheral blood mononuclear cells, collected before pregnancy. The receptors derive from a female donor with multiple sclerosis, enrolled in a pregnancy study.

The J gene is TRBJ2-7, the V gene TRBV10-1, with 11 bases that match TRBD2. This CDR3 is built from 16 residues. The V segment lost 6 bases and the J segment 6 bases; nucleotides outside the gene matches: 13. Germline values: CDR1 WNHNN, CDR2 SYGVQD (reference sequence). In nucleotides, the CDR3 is TGCGCCAGCAGACCTAATGGGACTAGCGGAAGGATCGAGCAGTACTTC. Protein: CASRPNGTSGRIEQYF.

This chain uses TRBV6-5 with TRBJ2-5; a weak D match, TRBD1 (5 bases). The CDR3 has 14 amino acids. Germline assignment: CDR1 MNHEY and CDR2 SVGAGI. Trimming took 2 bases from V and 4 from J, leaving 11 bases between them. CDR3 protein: CASSYEGAGETQYF. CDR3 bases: TGTGCCAGCAGTTACGAAGGGGCCGGAGAGACCCAGTACTTC.

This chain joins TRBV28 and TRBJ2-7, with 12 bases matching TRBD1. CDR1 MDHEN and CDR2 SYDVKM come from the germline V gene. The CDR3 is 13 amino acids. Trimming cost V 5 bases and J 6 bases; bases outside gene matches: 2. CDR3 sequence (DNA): TGTGCCAGCAGTCGGGACAGGGGGCTCGAGCAGTACTTC. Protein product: CASSRDRGLEQYF. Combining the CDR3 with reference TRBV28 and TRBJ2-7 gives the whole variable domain DVKVTQSSRYLVKRTGEKVFLECVQDMDHENMFWYRQDPGLGLRLIYFSYDVKMKEKGDIPEGYSVSREKKERFSLILESASTNQTSMYLCASSRDRGLEQYFGPGTRLTVT.

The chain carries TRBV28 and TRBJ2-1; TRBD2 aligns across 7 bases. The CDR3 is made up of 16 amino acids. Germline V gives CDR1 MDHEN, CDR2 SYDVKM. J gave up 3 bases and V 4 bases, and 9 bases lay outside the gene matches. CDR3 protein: CASSSLTSRDYNEQFF. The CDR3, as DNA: TGTGCCAGCAGTTCTTTGACTAGCCGCGACTACAATGAGCAGTTCTTC.

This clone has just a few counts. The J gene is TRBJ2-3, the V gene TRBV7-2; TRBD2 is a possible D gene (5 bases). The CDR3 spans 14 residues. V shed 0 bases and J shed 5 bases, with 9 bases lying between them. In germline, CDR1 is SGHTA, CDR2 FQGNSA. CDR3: CASSLASREDTQYF. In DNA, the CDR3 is TGTGCCAGCAGCTTAGCGAGTCGGGAAGATACGCAGTATTTT.

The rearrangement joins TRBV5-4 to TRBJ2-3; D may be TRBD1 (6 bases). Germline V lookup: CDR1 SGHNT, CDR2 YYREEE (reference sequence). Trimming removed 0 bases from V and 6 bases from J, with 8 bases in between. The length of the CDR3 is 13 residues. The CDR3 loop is CASSLDREDTQYF. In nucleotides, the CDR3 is TGTGCCAGCAGCTTGGACAGGGAGGATACGCAGTATTTT.

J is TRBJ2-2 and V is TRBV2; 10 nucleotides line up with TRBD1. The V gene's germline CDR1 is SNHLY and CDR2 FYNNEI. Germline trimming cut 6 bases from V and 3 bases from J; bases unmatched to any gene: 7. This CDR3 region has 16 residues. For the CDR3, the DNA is TGTGCCAGCAGATGGACCGGGACAGGGGACACCGGGGAGCTGTTTTTT. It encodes CASRWTGTGDTGELFF.